The 31 T cell receptor beta chains in this list originate from one sample, sequenced in a study of blood T cell repertoires in COVID-19. Measured with immunoSEQ multiplex PCR; TCRdb has only the in-frame clones, and not every one. Of 200,000 to 250,000 clones in the sample, approximately 78% are singletons; the top ten hold approximately 8.4%. The sequencing sample was made of peripheral blood. These receptors all come from a woman of 80 years or more with COVID-19, enrolled during active disease.

This chain connects TRBV9 to TRBJ2-5, with TRBD2 matching over 11 bases. This CDR3 has 16 residues. J lost 2 bases, V lost 4 bases, and 7 bases had no gene match. Germline V CDR1 and CDR2: SGDLS, YYNGEE. DNA of the CDR3: TGTGCCAGCAGCCCACACGTAGCGGGGGGGCAAGAGACCCAGTACTTC. Its protein is CASSPHVAGGQETQYF.

The rearrangement links TRBV5-1 to TRBJ2-1; 10 nucleotides line up with TRBD2. Germline CDR1 reads SGHRS; CDR2 reads YFSETQ. V lost 1 base, J lost 6 bases, and 7 bases stayed unmatched. This CDR3 has 16 residues. The CDR3, as DNA: TGCGCCAGCAGCTTGACAGCGGGAGGGCCGAGCAATGAGCAGTTCTTC. Its translation: CASSLTAGGPSNEQFF. Using reference TRBV5-1 and TRBJ2-1 for the parts outside the CDR3, the full variable domain is KAGVTQTPRYLIKTRGQQVTLSCSPISGHRSVSWYQQTPGQGLQFLFEYFSETQRNKGNFPGRFSGRQFSNSRSEMNVSTLELGDSALYLCASSLTAGGPSNEQFFGPGTRLTVL.

CDR3 bases: TGTGCCTGGAGGGAACCGGGACACCCGAACACTGAAGCTTTCTTT. Its protein product is CAWREPGHPNTEAFF. This chain joins TRBV30 and TRBJ1-1; a weak D match, TRBD1 (6 bases). The CDR3 is 15 amino acids. Per the germline V gene, CDR1 is GTSNPN and CDR2 is SVGIG (reference sequence). Trimming took 3 bases from V and 1 from J, leaving 15 bases between them.

The V call is TRBV10-3, the J call TRBJ2-2, with D unclear. The CDR3 is made up of 15 amino acids. Germline values: CDR1 ENHRY, CDR2 SYGVKD. Trimming shortened V by 3 bases and J by 0 bases, and 8 bases separated the two germline ends. The chain's CDR3 is CAISEGGANTGELFF. The CDR3 nucleotides read TGTGCCATCAGTGAAGGCGGAGCGAACACCGGGGAGCTGTTTTTT.

The rearrangement joins TRBV6-6 to TRBJ1-6, with a tentative D call TRBD1 (5 bases). The CDR3 has 15 residues. Trimming cost V 1 base and J 7 bases, with 11 bases left between them. Germline-derived CDR1 and CDR2 are MNHNY and SVGAGI (reference sequence). CDR3 region: CASSYLTGVNSPLHF. The DNA for the CDR3 is TGTGCCAGCAGTTACTTGACGGGGGTCAATTCACCCCTCCACTTT.

V is TRBV21-1 and J is TRBJ2-7; the D call TRBD1 from the table was never checked on the DNA. TRBV21-1 is a pseudogene locus. The CDR3 loop spans 10 amino acids. The chain's CDR3 is CASSNRGWSF. The CDR3 DNA sequence: TGTGCCAGCAGCAATAGGGGCTGGAGCTTC.

The CDR3 region is CASRAGTGGYTEAFF. CDR3 DNA sequence: TGCGCCAGCAGAGCCGGGACAGGGGGCTATACTGAAGCTTTCTTT. The rearrangement links TRBV5-1 to TRBJ1-1; 12 bases line up with TRBD1. V lost 5 bases and J lost 5; bases outside the gene matches: 7. This CDR3 region has 15 residues. Germline V gene sequence: CDR1 SGHRS, CDR2 YFSETQ.

The V and J genes are TRBV28 and TRBJ2-3, with a weak D call TRBD2 (6 bases). The CDR3 length is 15 residues. In germline, CDR1 is MDHEN, CDR2 SYDVKM. V lost 3 bases, J lost 1 base, and 11 bases lay in between. The CDR3 sequence is CASSFGSGGTDTQYF. CDR3 DNA: TGTGCCAGCAGTTTCGGGAGTGGGGGCACAGATACGCAGTATTTT. The full variable domain, its missing parts supplied by reference TRBV28 and TRBJ2-3, is DVKVTQSSRYLVKRTGEKVFLECVQDMDHENMFWYRQDPGLGLRLIYFSYDVKMKEKGDIPEGYSVSREKKERFSLILESASTNQTSMYLCASSFGSGGTDTQYFGPGTRLTVL.

The chain employs TRBV18 and TRBJ2-1; 8 nucleotides line up with TRBD2. The CDR3 consists of 16 residues. With 2 bases clipped from V and 4 bases from J, the junction kept 7 bases outside the gene matches. Germline lookup yields CDR1 KGHSH and CDR2 LQKENI. CDR3 in amino acids: CASSPSPGGPYNEQFF. The CDR3 DNA follows: TGTGCCAGCTCACCAAGCCCGGGAGGGCCTTACAATGAGCAGTTCTTC.

The chain carries TRBV30 and TRBJ2-7; D remains unclear. This CDR3 spans 14 amino acids. Germline CDR1 GTSNPN, CDR2 SVGIG (reference sequence). V lost 3 bases and J 4 bases, leaving 16 bases between the germline ends. Here the CDR3 DNA reads TGTGCCTGGAGATCGAGTTCGTGGGCGTACGAGCAGTACTTC. Amino acid sequence: CAWRSSSWAYEQYF.

The chain is built from TRBV30 and TRBJ2-1; 9 bases are shared with TRBD2. The CDR3 is 12 residues long. V lost 5 bases to trimming and J lost 9 bases; unmatched junction nucleotides: 5. Germline CDR1 and CDR2: GTSNPN and SVGIG (reference sequence). The DNA of the CDR3 is TGTGCCTGGGCGGGGGGGCGGAGTGAGCAGTTCTTC. Translating it yields CAWAGGRSEQFF. Complete variable domain (other parts from reference TRBV30 and TRBJ2-1): SQTIHQWPATLVQPVGSPLSLECTVEGTSNPNLYWYRQAAGRGLQLLFYSVGIGQISSEVPQNLSASRPQDRQFILSSKKLLLSDSGFYLCAWAGGRSEQFFGPGTRLTVL.

The chain links TRBV7-2 to TRBJ2-1; 7 positions agree with TRBD2. The CDR3 is made up of 17 amino acids. Germline V gives CDR1 SGHTA, CDR2 FQGNSA. With V trimmed by 4 bases and J by 2 bases, 11 bases remained unmatched. The CDR3: CASSSVAGVRAYNEQFF. In DNA form, the CDR3 reads TGTGCCAGCAGCTCGGTTGCGGGAGTTCGGGCCTACAATGAGCAGTTCTTC.

This chain joins TRBV7-2 and TRBJ2-2; TRBD2 agrees at 12 bases. Germline lookup yields CDR1 SGHTA and CDR2 FQGNSA. This CDR3 has 19 residues. J lost 0 bases, V lost 1 base, and 6 bases had no gene match. The CDR3 region has the DNA TGTGCCAGCAGCTTAGGGAGGACTAGCGGGACGCCGAACACCGGGGAGCTGTTTTTT. Translating it yields CASSLGRTSGTPNTGELFF.

The chain is built from TRBV11-2 and TRBJ1-3; the D is unclear. The V and J ends lost 4 bases and 8 bases respectively, with 6 bases between them. Per germline, CDR1 SGHAT and CDR2 FQNNGV. This CDR3 contains 11 residues. The CDR3 DNA reads TGTGCCAGCAGCTCGTATTACACCATATATTTT. The encoded protein is CASSSYYTIYF.

This chain uses TRBV28 with TRBJ1-5, with D maybe TRBD1 (6 bases). This CDR3 has 15 residues. The germline CDR1 and CDR2 sequences are MDHEN and SYDVKM. V lost 2 bases and J lost 5, with 13 bases in between. CDR3 in DNA: TGTGCCAGCAGTTTAGCGGGGGGCCTCCATCAGCCCCAGCATTTT. It encodes CASSLAGGLHQPQHF.

In this sample, this clone turned up a few times. The chain links TRBV27 to TRBJ2-7, with unresolved D. The CDR3 runs to 16 residues. Germline CDR1 is MNHEY and CDR2 is SMNVEV (reference sequence). Trimming stripped 3 bases from V and 0 bases from J, with 15 bases between. CDR3 region: CASSFSTRQVSYEQYF. The CDR3 DNA follows: TGTGCCAGCAGTTTCTCTACCCGGCAGGTCTCCTACGAGCAGTACTTC.

The chain employs TRBV4-2 and TRBJ1-2; D is possibly TRBD1 (5 bases). The CDR3 has 15 residues. V was cut by 0 bases and J by 3 bases, with 11 bases left in between. Germline-derived CDR1 and CDR2 are LGHNA and YNFKEQ. As DNA, the CDR3 is TGTGCCAGCAGCCAAGAGTTGGCAGGGCACTATGGCTACACCTTC. This codes for CASSQELAGHYGYTF.

This rearrangement joins TRBV6-2 or TRBV6-3 to TRBJ2-7; D remains ambiguous. Trimming stripped 4 bases from V and 0 bases from J, with 13 bases between. Germline assignment: CDR1 MNHEY and CDR2 SVGEGT. The CDR3 has 15 residues. The CDR3 is CASSSTIRFSYEQYF. The DNA for the CDR3 is TGTGCCAGCAGTTCTACCATAAGATTCTCCTACGAGCAGTACTTC.

This clone was counted between two and nine times. The chain links TRBV3-1 (or the pseudogene TRBV3-2) to TRBJ1-1; TRBD1 might be the D (5 bases). This CDR3 is built from 16 residues. V was pared by 0 bases and J by 1 base, with 12 bases between. CDR1 is LGHDT, CDR2 YNNKEL, per germline (reference sequence). DNA for the CDR3: TGTGCCAGCAGCCAAGAGCTCCGGGGGGAGAACACTGAAGCTTTCTTT. This sequence encodes CASSQELRGENTEAFF.

The rearrangement links TRBV19 to TRBJ1-5, with TRBD1 matching over 7 bases. The CDR3 runs to 17 residues. The V and J ends lost 0 bases and 5 bases, in that order; junction bases with no gene match: 10. Germline values: CDR1 LNHDA, CDR2 SQIVND (reference sequence). DNA of the CDR3: TGTGCCAGTAGTATAGATACAGGGGCAGTTAAGGATCAGCCCCAGCATTTT. It is translated as CASSIDTGAVKDQPQHF.

This clone was found a few times. The gene calls are TRBV6-6 and TRBJ2-2; TRBD2 aligns across 11 bases. The CDR3 runs 15 residues. Germline V CDR1 and CDR2: MNHNY, SVGAGI (reference sequence). With V trimmed by 7 bases and J by 7 bases, 8 bases remained unmatched. CDR3 loop: CASMIAGGKGGELFF. The CDR3 DNA reads as TGTGCCAGCATGATAGCGGGAGGGAAAGGCGGGGAGCTGTTTTTT.

The CDR3 sequence is CSAFKGSITEAFF. The CDR3 coding sequence is TGCAGCGCGTTTAAGGGGTCGATCACTGAAGCTTTCTTT. The chain uses TRBV29-1 and TRBJ1-1; maybe TRBD1 (5 bases). V was trimmed by 7 bases and J by 4 bases, leaving 16 bases between them. This CDR3 has 13 amino acids. Looked up from germline, CDR1 is SQVTM and CDR2 is ANQGSEA.

V and J are TRBV7-9 and TRBJ2-7; TRBD1 is a possible D gene (7 bases). The V end lost 3 bases, the J end lost 0 bases, and 12 bases lay between the germline ends. This CDR3 is 15 amino acids long. Germline lookup yields CDR1 SEHNR and CDR2 FQNEAQ (reference sequence). CDR3: CASSLSGGNSYEQYF. CDR3 bases: TGTGCCAGCAGCTTGTCAGGGGGGAACTCCTACGAGCAGTACTTC. The full variable domain, its missing parts supplied by reference TRBV7-9 and TRBJ2-7, is DTGVSQNPRHKITKRGQNVTFRCDPISEHNRLYWYRQTLGQGPEFLTYFQNEAQLEKSRLLSDRFSAERPKGSFSTLEIQRTEQGDSAMYLCASSLSGGNSYEQYFGPGTRLTVT.

The chain carries TRBV18 and TRBJ2-5, with D tentatively TRBD1 (5 bases). Trimming stripped 5 bases from V and 6 bases from J, with 10 bases between. CDR1 and CDR2 from the germline V gene are KGHSH and LQKENI. This CDR3 contains 12 residues. The CDR3 protein is CASSGAGQTQYF. The CDR3 DNA is TGTGCCAGCTCAGGGGCAGGGCAGACCCAGTACTTC.

In this sample, this clone turned up a few times. The J gene is TRBJ1-6, the V gene TRBV27; D uncertain. The V end was cut by 3 bases, the J end by 0 bases, with 24 bases between. The CDR3 has 21 residues. The germline V gene has CDR1 MNHEY and CDR2 SMNVEV (reference sequence). CDR3 bases: TGTGCCAGCAGTTTCGTACGGACGCCGAGGTCGGGGAGCTCCTATAATTCACCCCTCCACTTT. Translation gives CASSFVRTPRSGSSYNSPLHF.

The chain uses TRBV11-2 and TRBJ2-7; 9 bases line up with TRBD1. This CDR3 spans 14 amino acids. Trimming cost V 4 bases and J 7 bases; bases outside gene matches: 8. The germline gives CDR1 SGHAT, CDR2 FQNNGV. CDR3 bases: TGTGCCAGCAGCTCCCGGGACAGGGTTTGGGAGCAGTACTTC. Translation: CASSSRDRVWEQYF.

V gene TRBV29-1 combines with J gene TRBJ1-2; D is undetermined. V was clipped by 7 bases and J by 2 bases, with 14 bases between them. The CDR3 sequence is 13 residues long. The germline V gene has CDR1 SQVTM and CDR2 ANQGSEA. CDR3 coding DNA: TGCAGCGGTGCGGAAAGTACAAACTATGGCTACACCTTC. This encodes CSGAESTNYGYTF. Full variable domain (missing parts from reference TRBV29-1 and TRBJ1-2): SAVISQKPSRDICQRGTSLTIQCQVDSQVTMMFWYRQQPGQSLTLIATANQGSEATYESGFVIDKFPISRPNLTFSTLTVSNMSPEDSSIYLCSGAESTNYGYTFGSGTRLTVV.

The chain is built from TRBV5-1 and TRBJ1-1, with 9 nucleotides matching TRBD1. V shed 4 bases and J 1 base; nucleotides not matched to a gene: 5. Germline CDR1 is SGHRS and CDR2 is YFSETQ. The CDR3 extends over 15 amino acids. In DNA, the CDR3 is TGCGCCAGCAGCGCCGGGACAGGGTCGAACACTGAAGCTTTCTTT. The encoded protein is CASSAGTGSNTEAFF.

The chain recombines TRBV6-1 with TRBJ1-4, with TRBD1 matching over 10 bases. V was pared by 2 bases and J by 8 bases, with 5 bases of the junction left unmatched. CDR3 size: 15 residues. CDR1 is MNHNS, CDR2 SASEGT, per germline. Here the CDR3 DNA reads TGTGCCAGCAGTGAAAGGGACAGGGGAAAAGAAAAACTGTTTTTT. As protein: CASSERDRGKEKLFF.

The chain links TRBV5-1 to TRBJ1-2, with 11 bases aligning to TRBD1. The germline V gene has CDR1 SGHRS and CDR2 YFSETQ. V shed 3 bases and J 2 bases; nucleotides not matched to a gene: 3. The CDR3 loop spans 15 amino acids. Here the CDR3 reads CASSSGDRGNYGYTF. In nucleotides, the CDR3 is TGCGCCAGCAGCTCCGGGGACAGGGGGAACTATGGCTACACCTTC.

The chain has TRBV13 and TRBJ2-2; D is unclear. The germline CDR1 and CDR2 sequences are PRHDT and FYEKMQ (reference sequence). The CDR3 runs to 13 residues. V dropped 0 bases and J dropped 4 bases, with 3 bases sitting between them. CDR3 sequence reads: CASSLGLTGELFF. In DNA form, the CDR3 reads TGTGCCAGCAGCTTAGGCCTCACCGGGGAGCTGTTTTTT.